These T cell receptor beta chains were read from a single sample in a study of identical twins. TCRdb independently ran MiXCR on the 5' RACE reads; one entry per CDR3 protein. There are 500,000 or so distinct CDR3 sequences in the sample; roughly a fifth occur only once, and around 1% lies in the top ten. The same data also went into a second study, on T cells expressing NK-cell markers.

Material: CD4+ T cells sorted from blood. The receptors originated from a woman younger than 35 in good health. Each CDR3 is given with its conserved first and last residue. The D gene is left open where the match is weak. Expanded clones are given a class, and other clones once, few, many or no size at all.

>TRBV29-1|few|TRBJ1-1|TRBD1
TGCAGCGGCGATGACAGGGACACTGAAGCTTTCTTT
CSGDDRDTEAFF
>TRBV10-3|NA|TRBJ2-2|NA
TGTGCCATCAGTGTACGGAGCACAGCGAACACCGGGGAGCTGTTTTTT
CAISVRSTANTGELFF
>TRBV12-3/TRBV12-4|few|TRBJ2-2|TRBD1
TGTGCCAGCGGGGCCAGACAGGGGGTCCCCGGGGAGCTGTTTTTT
CASGARQGVPGELFF
>TRBV6-5|few|TRBJ1-1|NA
TGTGCCAGCAGTTACTACCGGGACACTCCCTGGGAGACTGAAGCTTTCTTT
CASSYYRDTPWETEAFF
>TRBV7-9|NA|TRBJ2-2|NA
TGTGCCAGCAGCCTAACACCGGGACCTAGCACCGGGGAGCTGTTTTTT
CASSLTPGPSTGELFF
>TRBV15|NA|TRBJ2-7|TRBD1
TGTGCCACCAGCAGGGAGACAGGGGGCCCCTACGAGCAGTACTTC
CATSRETGGPYEQYF
>TRBV7-6|few|TRBJ2-5|TRBD1
TGTGCCAGCAGCGGGTGGACAGGAGGCCAAGAGACCCAGTACTTC
CASSGWTGGQETQYF
>TRBV12-3/TRBV12-4|NA|TRBJ2-6|NA
TGTGCCAGCAGTTTGGAGGGGCAGGCTGGGGCCAACGTCCTGACTTTC
CASSLEGQAGANVLTF
>TRBV9|NA|TRBJ2-5|TRBD2
TGTGCCAGCAGCGTAGCTACGGGGGGATCTAGATATCAAGAGACCCAGTACTTC
CASSVATGGSRYQETQYF
>TRBV20-1|many|TRBJ2-7|NA
TGCAGTGCTGGGAAGGGGTCTGGCGAGCAGTACTTC
CSAGKGSGEQYF
>TRBV4-3|NA|TRBJ2-5|NA
TGCGCCAGCAGCTCTGTAAGGGGTGCGGAGACCCAGTACTTC
CASSSVRGAETQYF
>TRBV7-9|few|TRBJ1-2|NA
TGTGCCAGCAGTTTAGGATACGGGGAGCTGTACTATGGCTACACCTTC
CASSLGYGELYYGYTF
>TRBV15|NA|TRBJ2-1|NA
TGTGCCACCAGGGCGGTGACCTTCCTTCGCAATGAGCAGTTCTTC
CATRAVTFLRNEQFF
>TRBV20-1|NA|TRBJ2-3|NA
TGCAGTGCGGCGGGGGCGGGCACAGATACGCAGTATTTT
CSAAGAGTDTQYF
>TRBV12-3/TRBV12-4|many|TRBJ2-1|NA
TGTGCCAGCAGTTTGGGCCAGAGCTCCTACAATGAGCAGTTCTTC
CASSLGQSSYNEQFF
>TRBV21-1|NA|TRBJ2-1|NA
TGTGCCAGCAGCCGACGACTAGCGGGAGGTCTTGATGAGCAGTTCTTC
CASSRRLAGGLDEQFF
>TRBV7-9|few|TRBJ1-4|NA
TGTGCCAGCAGGCCAACCGGGATCGGAAAACTGTTTTTT
CASRPTGIGKLFF
>TRBV5-6|NA|TRBJ2-7|TRBD1
TGTGCCAGCAGCTTGGCCGGTGGGGACAGATCTACGAAGCAGTACTTC
CASSLAGGDRSTKQYF
>TRBV4-3|NA|TRBJ2-1|NA
TGCGCCAGCAGCCAAGACCCTCCGGGACACCAGTTCTTC
CASSQDPPGHQFF
>TRBV11-3|few|TRBJ2-3|TRBD2
TGTGCCAGCAGTCAGGGACTAGGCACAGATACGCAGTATTTT
CASSQGLGTDTQYF
>TRBV6-1|few|TRBJ2-7|TRBD1
TGTGCCAGCAGTGCCACCGGGACAGGGATCTACGAGCAGTACTTC
CASSATGTGIYEQYF
>TRBV6-5|NA|TRBJ2-3|NA
TGTGCCAGCACTTCCCTCACCCTCACAGATACGCAGTATTTT
CASTSLTLTDTQYF
>TRBV5-1|NA|TRBJ2-5|NA
TGCGCCAGCAAACCGGGCGGGGCGTACCAAGAGACCCAGTACTTC
CASKPGGAYQETQYF
>TRBV7-9|few|TRBJ2-7|TRBD2
TGTGCCAGCAGTCCCGGACTAGCGGGAGTGATCACCTACGAGCAGTACTTC
CASSPGLAGVITYEQYF
>TRBV20-1|NA|TRBJ2-3|NA
TGCAGTGCTAGAAGAGCTGGTCTGCGAACAGATACGCAGTATTTT
CSARRAGLRTDTQYF
>TRBV18|NA|TRBJ2-1|NA
TGTGCCAGCTCCGTCAACCCCCGCAATGAGCAGTTCTTC
CASSVNPRNEQFF
>TRBV7-3|many|TRBJ1-1|NA
TGTGCCAGCAGCCCCCAACTGAACACTGAAGCTTTCTTT
CASSPQLNTEAFF
>TRBV27|NA|TRBJ1-2|TRBD1
TGTGCCAGCAGTTTGGGACAGGGGCGTCCAGGGGGCTACACCTTC
CASSLGQGRPGGYTF
>TRBV7-2|NA|TRBJ2-7|TRBD2
TGTGCCAGCAGCCCCCAGGGACTAGCGGGAGCGCAGTACTTC
CASSPQGLAGAQYF
>TRBV7-2|few|TRBJ2-1|NA
TGTGCCAGCAGACAGGGAAGCTACAATGAGCAGTTCTTC
CASRQGSYNEQFF
>TRBV20-1|few|TRBJ2-1|TRBD2
TGCAGTGCTGCTAGCGGGGTGTACAATGAGCAGTTCTTC
CSAASGVYNEQFF
>TRBV20-1|many|TRBJ1-6|NA
TGCAGTGCTAGGCCCCCTGAGTCACCCCTCCACTTT
CSARPPESPLHF
>TRBV19|NA|TRBJ2-7|TRBD2
TGTGCCAGTCGGGCTAGCGGATCTTACGAGCAGTACTTC
CASRASGSYEQYF
>TRBV5-6|many|TRBJ2-1|TRBD1
TGTGCCAGCAGCCCCCGGACAGGGTCTACGTACAATGAGCAGTTCTTC
CASSPRTGSTYNEQFF
>TRBV9|few|TRBJ2-1|TRBD2
TGTGCCAGCAGCGCAGTAGCGGGGGATTTCAATGAGCAGTTCTTC
CASSAVAGDFNEQFF
>TRBV27|NA|TRBJ2-5|NA
TGTGCCAGCAGTTCATACAGGGACCAAGAGACCCAGTACTTC
CASSSYRDQETQYF
>TRBV5-4|few|TRBJ2-7|NA
TGTGCCAGCAGCTGGGACACTACCTACGAGCAGTACTTC
CASSWDTTYEQYF
>TRBV5-6|NA|TRBJ2-1|NA
TGTGCCAGCAGCCCCGCGCCCGTGGACAATGAGCAGTTCTTC
CASSPAPVDNEQFF
>TRBV9|few|TRBJ1-3|NA
TGTGCCAGCAGCGCCACCGGGGCGGCTGGAAACACCATATATTTT
CASSATGAAGNTIYF
>TRBV20-1|NA|TRBJ2-3|NA
TGCAGTGCTAGTAGAATCGCCAGCACAGATACGCAGTATTTT
CSASRIASTDTQYF
>TRBV7-9|NA|TRBJ2-1|TRBD2
TGTGCCAGCAGGCCGGGGGGGGGTACCAACCGGGACAAACCGCAATTC
CASRPGGGTNRDKPQF
>TRBV5-1|NA|TRBJ2-5|NA
TGCGCCAGCAGCCCCGGACCATTTCTAAAAGAAGAGACCCAGTACTTC
CASSPGPFLKEETQYF
>TRBV11-2|few|TRBJ1-1|NA
TGTGCCAGCAGTCACCGACGCGTCTGGAACACTGAAGCTTTCTTT
CASSHRRVWNTEAFF
>TRBV15|few|TRBJ2-1|NA
TGTGCCACCAGCCATCGCGGGGAGTCTCTGTTCTTC
CATSHRGESLFF
>TRBV9|few|TRBJ2-2|NA
TGTGCCAGCAGCGTAACGTTGGGGGCAGGCGTTGGGGAGCTGTTTTTT
CASSVTLGAGVGELFF
>TRBV20-1|NA|TRBJ2-5|NA
TGCAGTGCTAGCGGGCAGACCCAGTACTTC
CSASGQTQYF
>TRBV12-3/TRBV12-4|NA|TRBJ2-2|TRBD2
TGTGCCAGCAGTTTGGTTGGCGGGGGGGCTAAAACCGGGGAGCTGTTTTTT
CASSLVGGGAKTGELFF
>TRBV20-1|many|TRBJ2-7|NA
TGCAGTGCTGGGGGGAGGCCTCACTCCTACGAGCAGTACTTC
CSAGGRPHSYEQYF
>TRBV4-3|NA|TRBJ1-1|NA
TGCGCCAGCCGTGGGGACTTCTTGAACACTGAAGCTTTCTTT
CASRGDFLNTEAFF
>TRBV5-1|NA|TRBJ2-7|NA
TGCGCCAGCAGCTTGGATAACCCGAACGAGCAGTACTTC
CASSLDNPNEQYF
>TRBV5-5|many|TRBJ2-2|TRBD2
TGTGCCAGCAGCTTAAGACTAGCGGCCAGGGACACCGGGGAGCTGTTTTTT
CASSLRLAARDTGELFF
>TRBV6-1|NA|TRBJ2-2|NA
TGTGCCAGCAGTAATACGAACACCGGGGAGCTGTTTTTT
CASSNTNTGELFF
>TRBV6-5|few|TRBJ1-1|NA
TGTGCCAGCAGTTACCGGGACGGCTTTCAAAACACTGAAGCTTTCTTT
CASSYRDGFQNTEAFF
>TRBV4-3|few|TRBJ2-7|NA
TGCGCCAGCAGCCAAGATGAGGGCCTTGGGGAGCAGTACTTC
CASSQDEGLGEQYF